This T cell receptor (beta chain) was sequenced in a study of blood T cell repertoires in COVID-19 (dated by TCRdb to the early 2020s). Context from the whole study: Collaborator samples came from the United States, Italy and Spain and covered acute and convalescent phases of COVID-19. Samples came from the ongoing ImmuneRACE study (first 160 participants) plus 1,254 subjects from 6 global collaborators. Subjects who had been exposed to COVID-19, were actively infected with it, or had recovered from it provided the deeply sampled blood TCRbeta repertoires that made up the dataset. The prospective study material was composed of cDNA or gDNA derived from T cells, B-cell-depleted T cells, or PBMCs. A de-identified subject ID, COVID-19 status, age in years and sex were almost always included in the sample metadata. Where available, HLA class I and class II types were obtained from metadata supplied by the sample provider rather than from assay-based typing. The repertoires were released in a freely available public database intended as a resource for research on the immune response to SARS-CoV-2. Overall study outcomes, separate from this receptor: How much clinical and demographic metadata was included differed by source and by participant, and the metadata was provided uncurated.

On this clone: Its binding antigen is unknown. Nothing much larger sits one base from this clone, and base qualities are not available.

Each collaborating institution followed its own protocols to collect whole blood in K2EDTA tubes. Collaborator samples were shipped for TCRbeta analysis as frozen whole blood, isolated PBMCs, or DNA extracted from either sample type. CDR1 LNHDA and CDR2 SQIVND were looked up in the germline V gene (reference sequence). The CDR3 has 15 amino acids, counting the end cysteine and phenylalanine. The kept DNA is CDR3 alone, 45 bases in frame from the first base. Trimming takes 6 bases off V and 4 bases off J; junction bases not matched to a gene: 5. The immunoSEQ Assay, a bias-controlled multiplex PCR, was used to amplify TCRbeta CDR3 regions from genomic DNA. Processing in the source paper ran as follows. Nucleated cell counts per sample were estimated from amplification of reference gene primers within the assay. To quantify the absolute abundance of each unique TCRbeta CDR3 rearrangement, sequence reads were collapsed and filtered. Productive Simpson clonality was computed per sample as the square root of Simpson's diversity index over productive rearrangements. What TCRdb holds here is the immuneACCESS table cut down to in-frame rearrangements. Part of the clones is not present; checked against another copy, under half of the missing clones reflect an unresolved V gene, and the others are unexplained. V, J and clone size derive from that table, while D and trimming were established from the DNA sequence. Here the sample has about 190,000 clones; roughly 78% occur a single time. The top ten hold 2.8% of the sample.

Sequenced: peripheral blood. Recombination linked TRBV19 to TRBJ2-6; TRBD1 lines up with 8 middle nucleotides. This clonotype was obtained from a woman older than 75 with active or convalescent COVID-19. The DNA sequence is TGTGCCAGTAGCGACAGGGGAACCGGGGCCAACGTCCTGACTTTC. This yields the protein CASSDRGTGANVLTF.